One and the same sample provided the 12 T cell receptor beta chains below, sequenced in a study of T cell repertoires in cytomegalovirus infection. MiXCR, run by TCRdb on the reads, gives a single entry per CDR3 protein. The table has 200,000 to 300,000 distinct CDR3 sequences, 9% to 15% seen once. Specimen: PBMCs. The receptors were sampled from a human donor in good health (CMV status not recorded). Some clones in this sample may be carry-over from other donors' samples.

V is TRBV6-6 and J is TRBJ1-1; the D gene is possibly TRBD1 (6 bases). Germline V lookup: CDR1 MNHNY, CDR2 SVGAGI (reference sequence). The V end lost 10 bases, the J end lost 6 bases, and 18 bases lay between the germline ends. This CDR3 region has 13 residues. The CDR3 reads CAISTGTGAEAFF. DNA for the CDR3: TGTGCCATTTCGACAGGTACGGGCGCTGAAGCTTTCTTT.

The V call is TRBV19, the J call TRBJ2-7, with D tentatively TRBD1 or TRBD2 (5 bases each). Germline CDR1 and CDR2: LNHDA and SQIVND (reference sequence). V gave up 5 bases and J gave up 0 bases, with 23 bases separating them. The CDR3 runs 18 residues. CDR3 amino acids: CASSLMGPGNGGSYEQYF. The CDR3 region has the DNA TGTGCCAGTAGTCTCATGGGACCGGGAAACGGAGGCTCCTACGAGCAGTACTTC.

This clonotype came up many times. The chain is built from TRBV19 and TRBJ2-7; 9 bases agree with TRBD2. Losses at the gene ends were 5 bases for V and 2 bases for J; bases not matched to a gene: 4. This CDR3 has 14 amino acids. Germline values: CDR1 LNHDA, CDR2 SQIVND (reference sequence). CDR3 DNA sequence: TGTGCCAGTAGTCAATCTAGCGGGACCTACGAGCAGTACTTC. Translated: CASSQSSGTYEQYF.

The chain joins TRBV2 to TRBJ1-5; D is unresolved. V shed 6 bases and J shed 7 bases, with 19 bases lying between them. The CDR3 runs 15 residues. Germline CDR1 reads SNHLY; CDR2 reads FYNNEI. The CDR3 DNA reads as TGTGCCAGCAGCGACGACACCACGGAGACACAGCCCCAGCATTTT. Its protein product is CASSDDTTETQPQHF. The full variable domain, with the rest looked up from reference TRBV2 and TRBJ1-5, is EPEVTQTPSHQVTQMGQEVILRCVPISNHLYFYWYRQILGQKVEFLVSFYNNEISEKSEIFDDQFSVERPDGSNFTLKIRSTKLEDSAMYFCASSDDTTETQPQHFGDGTRLSIL.

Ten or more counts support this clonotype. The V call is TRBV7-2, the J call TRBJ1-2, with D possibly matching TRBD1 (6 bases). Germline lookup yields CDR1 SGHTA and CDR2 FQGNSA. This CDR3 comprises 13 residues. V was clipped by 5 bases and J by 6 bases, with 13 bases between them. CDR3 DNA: TGTGCCAGCAGCCCTACAGGGAATGATGGCTACACCTTC. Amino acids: CASSPTGNDGYTF.

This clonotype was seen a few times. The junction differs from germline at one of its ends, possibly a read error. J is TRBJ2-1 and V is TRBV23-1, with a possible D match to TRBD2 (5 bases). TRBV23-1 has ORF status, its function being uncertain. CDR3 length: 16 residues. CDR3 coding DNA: TGCGCCAGCAACCCCATCTCATTGCGGGTGGGAAATGAACAGTTCTTC. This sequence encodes CASNPISLRVGNEQFF.

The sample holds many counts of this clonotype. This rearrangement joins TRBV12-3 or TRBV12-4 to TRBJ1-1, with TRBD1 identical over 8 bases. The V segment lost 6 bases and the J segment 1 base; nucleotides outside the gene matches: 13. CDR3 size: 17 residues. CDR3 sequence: CASSPGQGRERNTEAFF. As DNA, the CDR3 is TGTGCCAGCAGCCCAGGACAGGGACGGGAAAGGAACACTGAAGCTTTCTTT.

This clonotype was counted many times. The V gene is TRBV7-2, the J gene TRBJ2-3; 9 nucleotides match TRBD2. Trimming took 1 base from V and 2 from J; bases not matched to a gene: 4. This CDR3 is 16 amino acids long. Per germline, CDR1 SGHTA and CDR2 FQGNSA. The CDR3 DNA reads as TGTGCCAGCAGCTTAGAAGCGGGAGGTAACACAGATACGCAGTATTTT. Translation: CASSLEAGGNTDTQYF.

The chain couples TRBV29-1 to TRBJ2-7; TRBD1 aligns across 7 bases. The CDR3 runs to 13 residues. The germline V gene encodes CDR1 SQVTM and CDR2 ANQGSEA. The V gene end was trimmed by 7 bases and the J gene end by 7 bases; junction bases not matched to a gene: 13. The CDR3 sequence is CSAPGQSLFEQYF. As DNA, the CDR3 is TGCAGCGCTCCGGGACAGTCACTATTTGAGCAGTACTTC.

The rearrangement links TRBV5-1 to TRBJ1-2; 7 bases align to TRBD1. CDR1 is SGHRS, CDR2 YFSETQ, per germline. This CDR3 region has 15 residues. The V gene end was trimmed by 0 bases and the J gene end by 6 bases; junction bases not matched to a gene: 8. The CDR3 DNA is TGCGCCAGCAGCTTGGCCCAGGGAGGGGGCGATGGCTACACCTTC. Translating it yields CASSLAQGGGDGYTF.

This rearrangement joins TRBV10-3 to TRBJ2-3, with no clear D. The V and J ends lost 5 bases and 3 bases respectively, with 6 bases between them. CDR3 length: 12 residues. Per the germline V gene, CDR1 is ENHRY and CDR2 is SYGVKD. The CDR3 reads CAISRLTDTQYF. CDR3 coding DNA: TGTGCCATCAGTAGATTGACAGATACGCAGTATTTT.

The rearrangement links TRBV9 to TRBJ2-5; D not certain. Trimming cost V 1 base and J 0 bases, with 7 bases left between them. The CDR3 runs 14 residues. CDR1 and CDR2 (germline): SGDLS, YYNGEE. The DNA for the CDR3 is TGTGCCAGCAGCGTATTACCGTACCAAGAGACCCAGTACTTC. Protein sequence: CASSVLPYQETQYF.